The present T cell receptor beta chain was sequenced within a study of blood T cell repertoires in COVID-19. Study-level background: Italy, Spain and the United States were the sources of the convalescent and acute COVID-19 samples.

Authors' methods: Estimated nucleated cell counts came from reference gene primer amplification. Assay used: immunoSEQ multiplex PCR; TCRdb lists only in-frame clones, some missing. Clone size and the V and J calls come from that table; the DNA yielded D and trimming. The sample contains approximately 180,000 clones, 85% to 90% of which appear only once. This clone was seen more than once but under ten times. V was clipped by 6 bases and J by 0 bases, with 14 bases between them. The CDR3 runs to 16 residues. From germline, CDR1 is LNHDA and CDR2 SQIVND (reference sequence). This TCR was sampled from a woman aged 70-85 years with COVID-19, enrolled during active disease. This chain uses TRBV19 with TRBJ1-4; perhaps TRBD1 as D (5 bases). Sequencing was done on a sample of peripheral blood. The CDR3 DNA reads TGTGCCAGTAGGAGGCGGGGGTACACAACTAATGAAAAACTGTTTTTT. It is translated as CASRRRGYTTNEKLFF.